This T cell receptor (beta chain) was captured in a study of shared clonotypes between healthy human individuals (dated by TCRdb to 2020 to 2021). Looking at the study overall: Two women and three men aged 18 to 49 years were included in the cohort. For each donor, CD4 naive and CD4 memory were each run on three plates, CD8 naive on two plates, and CD8 memory on one plate. Blood TCR repertoires of roughly five healthy adults were deeply sequenced to estimate repertoire size and the extent of clonotype sharing between individuals. Libraries were prepared and TCR repertoires were sequenced by different laboratories using diverse techniques, in order to increase sequencing depth and limit assay-specific biases. Each donor's leukapheresis produced roughly between roughly 0.85 and 10 billion PBMCs. Findings and caveats that apply to the study as a whole: Sampling was restricted to blood, and TCR repertoires in tissues likely differ from the TCR repertoires found in blood. Estimated clonotype richness was generally larger for naive than for memory subsets. Pairwise subsampling indicated that sequencing depth was expected to affect the degree of clonotype sharing among donors. Across a handful of donors, around 5.4% of naive CD4, roughly 3.3% of naive CD8, around 2.1% of memory CD4, and under 0.45% of memory CD8 clonotypes were shared. Higher generation probabilities were observed for clonotypes shared by all four sorted-subset donors than for non-shared clonotypes. Rarefaction of sorted-subset datasets indicated incomplete sequencing despite the large sequencing depth. Because the study included a small number of donors, the genetic and exposure-history diversity represented was limited.

CD8 naive samples consisted of CD45RO-negative cells that were positively selected for CCR7, yielding a CD45RA+CCR7+ population without TemRA cells. The donors were healthy, HIV-negative adults with no recently reported acute infections or vaccinations. Only Caucasian adults living in Nashville, Tennessee, USA were represented among the donors. Blood was collected by leukapheresis, and PBMCs were isolated by Ficoll-Histopaque density gradient centrifugation and then cryopreserved in liquid nitrogen vapor phase. Analytical flow cytometry was used to check the purity and quantity of each magnetically sorted T cell population. From each sorted fraction, genomic DNA was isolated and quantified by UV absorbance on a Nanodrop 2000c. The CDR1 and CDR2 encoded by the germline V gene (reference sequence) are PRHDT and FYEKMQ. Including the terminal cysteine and phenylalanine, the CDR3 comprises 14 residues. The read is trimmed to its CDR3 DNA, 42 bases read in frame from base 1. V gives up 4 bases and J gives up 2 bases, and the segment between their germline ends measures 12 bases.

A remark on this clone: Its recognized antigen is unknown. There are no base qualities to consult, and no much larger clone falls within one base.

TCR CDR3 regions were amplified from genomic DNA by multiplex PCR using the deep immunoSEQ assay. Genomic DNA extracted from each cell subset was distributed evenly over all wells of several immunoSEQ 96-well plates, and each plate served as one replicate. For sorted subsets, roughly 200 ng of genomic DNA, equivalent to roughly 33,000 T cell genomes, went into each replicate PCR. The purified libraries were quantified using a Qubit 3.0 fluorometer, sized with a Bioanalyzer 2100, and then quantified again using the KAPA Library Quantification kit. Each immunoSEQ 96-well plate was sequenced on its own single-read 150-cycle Illumina NextSeq 550 flow cell. Per the authors' processing: Because only junctional sequences without quality scores were contained in the immunoSEQ output, filtering matching that applied to full-length reads could not be performed. Sequences were annotated with PyIR, a Python wrapper for IgBLAST v1.9, and V/J genes and CDR3 were assigned using IMGT germline references. Any read was removed if the V/J assignment was weak (E-value above 1e-6), the CDR3 was missing, or the read contained stop codons, out-of-frame junctions, or ambiguous translated residues. V3J clonotypes were defined as sequences sharing the same inferred V gene, J gene, and CDR3 amino acid sequence. The percentage overlap between two repertoires was calculated by dividing the number of shared unique clonotypes by the size of the smaller repertoire. Repertoire richness was assessed with RTK rarefaction, the Chao1 estimator, and Recon v2.1 estimates of unobserved clonotypes. For all TCRbeta clonotypes obtained by the gDNA method from several donors, generation probabilities were computed with OLGA. TCRdb mirrors the immuneACCESS table, restricted to in-frame sequences. Some clones are absent from its copies; in checked studies, under half trace to an unresolved V gene, and the reason for the others is unknown. That table furnishes V, J and clone size, whereas the DNA furnished D and trimming. A total of millions of clones appear in this sample, about 95% of them only once. The ten largest clones capture roughly 1% of the sample.

The TCR comes from a man aged 18 to 29 in good health. Material: naive CD8+ T cells sorted from blood. The cell subset or site label of this sample denotes: CD45RA+CCR7+. The sequence joins TRBV13 to TRBJ2-7, and the D gene may be TRBD2, 6 bases matching. The CDR3 reads as follows: CASSSGLPAYEQYF. In nucleotides, the sequence is TGTGCCAGCAGCTCGGGACTTCCCGCCTACGAGCAGTACTTC.